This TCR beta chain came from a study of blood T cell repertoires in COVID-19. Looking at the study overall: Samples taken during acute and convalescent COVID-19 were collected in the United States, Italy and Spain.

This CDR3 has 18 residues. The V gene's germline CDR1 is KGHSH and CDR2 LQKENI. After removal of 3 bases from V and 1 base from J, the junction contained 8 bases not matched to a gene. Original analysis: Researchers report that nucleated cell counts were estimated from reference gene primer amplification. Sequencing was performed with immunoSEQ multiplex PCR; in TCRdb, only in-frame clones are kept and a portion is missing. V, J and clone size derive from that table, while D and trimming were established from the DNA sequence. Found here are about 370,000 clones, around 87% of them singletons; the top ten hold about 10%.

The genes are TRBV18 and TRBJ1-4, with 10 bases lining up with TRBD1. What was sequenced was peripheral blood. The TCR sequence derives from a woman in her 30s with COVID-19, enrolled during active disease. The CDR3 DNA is TGTGCCAGCTCACCGGTCCGACAGGGGGCTTTAACTAATGAAAAACTGTTTTTT. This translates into CASSPVRQGALTNEKLFF.